The entry that follows covers one T cell receptor (beta chain) sequence. Germline V gene data show CDR1 as LNHNV and CDR2 as YYDKDF (reference sequence). Trimming took 1 base from V and 1 from J, leaving 7 bases between them. CDR3 length equals 14 residues. This sample stems from a study of OX40 agonist ivuxolimab in advanced cancers. The assay was immunoSEQ multiplex PCR, and TCRdb's table has in-frame clones only and misses some. The sample includes about 51,000 clones, about 86% seen only once; the top ten take just over 3%. This receptor was obtained from an adult with an advanced solid tumor such as melanoma, head and neck, liver or kidney cancer. Material: CD4+ or CD8+ T cells sorted from blood, obtained in a trial of the OX40 agonist ivuxolimab. The J gene is TRBJ1-1, the V gene TRBV15; no reliable D call. The CDR3 is CATSRVRKNTEAFF. The CDR3 bases are TGTGCCACCAGCAGAGTTCGGAAGAACACTGAAGCTTTCTTT. Full variable domain (outside the CDR3, taken from reference TRBV15 and TRBJ1-1): DAMVIQNPRYQVTQFGKPVTLSCSQTLNHNVMYWYQQKSSQAPKLLFHYYDKDFNNEADTPDNFQSRRPNTSFCFLDIRSPGLGDTAMYLCATSRVRKNTEAFFGQGTRLTVV.